The 16 T cell receptor beta chains reported below all come from one sample, sequenced in a study of shared clonotypes between healthy human individuals. Some clones are missing from TCRdb's copy, which holds only in-frame ones; the method was immunoSEQ multiplex PCR. The sample records about 1.9 million clones, about 94% being singletons. Naivety among CD8 cells was defined by CD45RO negativity and positive CCR7 selection, thereby excluding terminally differentiated effector memory CD45RA+ cells. Sequenced material: naive CD8+ T cells from PBMCs. The receptors shown here come from a man aged 18-30 years in good health. Some clones in this sample may be carry-over from other donors' samples.

This chain connects TRBV18 to TRBJ1-4, with 7 bases aligning to TRBD1. V shed 5 bases and J 0 bases; nucleotides not matched to a gene: 15. Germline CDR1 and CDR2: KGHSH and LQKENI. There are 19 residues in the CDR3. CDR3 protein: CASSTTRAGTGATNEKLFF. CDR3 nucleotide sequence: TGTGCCAGCTCAACGACTCGTGCGGGAACAGGGGCAACTAATGAAAAACTGTTTTTT.

This chain links TRBV2 with TRBJ1-3; D not certain. Germline V gene lookup returns CDR1 SNHLY and CDR2 FYNNEI. V lost 3 bases, J lost 4 bases, and 13 bases lay in between. This CDR3 is 15 amino acids long. The CDR3 region has the DNA TGTGCCAGCAGTGAGGGGAGGATGGGCGGAAACACCATATATTTT. Amino acid sequence: CASSEGRMGGNTIYF.

The chain has TRBV10-1 and TRBJ2-7; 10 nucleotides match TRBD1. Germline lookup yields CDR1 WNHNN and CDR2 SYGVQD (reference sequence). V trimming: 3 bases; J trimming: 3 bases; junction bases outside the gene matches: 5. CDR3 length equals 15 residues. The CDR3 here is CASSEWTGGNYEQYF. The CDR3 bases are TGCGCCAGCAGTGAATGGACAGGGGGTAACTACGAGCAGTACTTC.

The chain uses TRBV7-8 and TRBJ1-5, with 8 bases aligning to TRBD1. From germline, CDR1 is SGHVS and CDR2 FQNEAQ. The CDR3 consists of 14 residues. Losses at the gene ends were 5 bases for V and 7 bases for J; bases not matched to a gene: 7. CDR3 in amino acids: CASSPGQGVQPQHF. The CDR3 DNA sequence: TGTGCCAGCAGCCCTGGACAGGGCGTCCAGCCCCAGCATTTT.

This rearrangement joins TRBV9 to TRBJ2-7; D uncertain. V lost 3 bases to trimming and J lost 5 bases, with 12 bases between them. Germline lookup yields CDR1 SGDLS and CDR2 YYNGEE. This CDR3 is built from 13 residues. DNA of the CDR3: TGTGCCAGCAGCGGCCCCCCCGGAAACGAGCAGTACTTC. It encodes CASSGPPGNEQYF.

V and J are TRBV2 and TRBJ2-6; 8 bases line up with TRBD1. Per the germline V gene, CDR1 is SNHLY and CDR2 is FYNNEI. This CDR3 contains 16 residues. Trimming cost V 7 bases and J 2 bases; bases outside gene matches: 7. DNA for the CDR3: TGTGCCAGCAAAGGACAGGGCCTTACTGGGGCCAACGTCCTGACTTTC. The encoded protein is CASKGQGLTGANVLTF.

This rearrangement joins TRBV4-2 to TRBJ2-3; 10 bases agree with TRBD1. After removal of 4 bases from V and 5 bases from J, the junction contained 3 bases not matched to a gene. This CDR3 spans 14 amino acids. Germline values: CDR1 LGHNA, CDR2 YNFKEQ. CDR3 nucleotide sequence: TGTGCCAGCAGCCCGGGACAGGGGCAAGATACGCAGTATTTT. Encoded protein: CASSPGQGQDTQYF.

In the case of this clone: The sample holds other DNA sequences that translate to the same CDR3. The chain carries TRBV27 and TRBJ2-7; TRBD2 aligns across 10 bases. Germline trimming cut 5 bases from V and 5 bases from J; bases unmatched to any gene: 6. The CDR3 is 14 amino acids. In germline, CDR1 is MNHEY, CDR2 SMNVEV (reference sequence). CDR3 DNA: TGTGCCAGCAGTCTGCTAGCGGGAGTAGACGAGCAGTACTTC. Residues: CASSLLAGVDEQYF.

A remark on this clone: Different DNA sequences within this sample yield the same CDR3. The chain uses TRBV9 and TRBJ2-3; maybe TRBD2 (5 bases). In germline, CDR1 is SGDLS, CDR2 YYNGEE. V was clipped by 0 bases and J by 6 bases, with 5 bases between them. This CDR3 is built from 12 residues. In DNA form, the CDR3 reads TGTGCCAGCAGCGTAGGAGGGGATACGCAGTATTTT. Amino acid sequence: CASSVGGDTQYF. The entire variable domain, with the rest obtained from reference TRBV9 and TRBJ2-3, is as follows: DSGVTQTPKHLITATGQRVTLRCSPRSGDLSVYWYQQSLDQGLQFLIQYYNGEERAKGNILERFSAQQFPDLHSELNLSSLELGDSALYFCASSVGGDTQYFGPGTRLTVL.

The chain couples TRBV19 to TRBJ2-4, with 12 bases aligning to TRBD1. The CDR3 extends over 14 amino acids. The V segment lost 3 bases and the J segment 9 bases; nucleotides outside the gene matches: 3. From germline, CDR1 is LNHDA and CDR2 SQIVND (reference sequence). Here the CDR3 DNA reads TGTGCCAGTAGTATCCGGGACAGGGGGCCCATTCAGTACTTC. This sequence encodes CASSIRDRGPIQYF.

The J gene is TRBJ1-1, the V gene TRBV27; D perhaps matches TRBD1 (6 bases). V lost 3 bases to trimming and J lost 7 bases, with 15 bases between them. CDR3 length equals 14 residues. Germline CDR1 MNHEY, CDR2 SMNVEV (reference sequence). CDR3 region: CASSFGTRSIEAFF. In nucleotides, the CDR3 is TGTGCCAGCAGTTTCGGGACACGGTCGATTGAAGCTTTCTTT.

As concerns this clone: The sample carries other DNA sequences with the same CDR3. This chain connects TRBV27 to TRBJ2-7; unclear D gene. V lost 5 bases and J 2 bases, leaving 10 bases between the germline ends. The CDR3 extends over 13 amino acids. From germline, CDR1 is MNHEY and CDR2 SMNVEV (reference sequence). The CDR3 DNA reads as TGTGCCAGCAGTCGGACGGCCGCCTACGAGCAGTACTTC. Translating gives CASSRTAAYEQYF.

V and J are TRBV7-6 and TRBJ2-7, with 8 bases matching TRBD2. The germline V gene has CDR1 SGHVS and CDR2 FNYEAQ. This CDR3 comprises 15 residues. The V and J ends lost 7 bases and 2 bases, in that order; junction bases with no gene match: 10. The CDR3 coding sequence is TGTGCCAGCACCAAAGACAGCGGGAGAACCTACGAGCAGTACTTC. This gives the protein CASTKDSGRTYEQYF.

With respect to this clone: Other DNA sequences of this sample code for an identical CDR3. The rearrangement joins TRBV4-1 to TRBJ2-1, with TRBD2 matching 9 bases. The junction had 2 bases not matched to a gene; V was cut back by 3 bases and J by 2 bases. The germline V gene encodes CDR1 MGHRA and CDR2 YSYEKL. The CDR3 runs 15 residues. The CDR3 region is CASSQGLAPYNEQFF. CDR3 nucleotides: TGCGCCAGCAGCCAGGGACTAGCACCCTACAATGAGCAGTTCTTC.

V and J are TRBV6-5 and TRBJ1-1; the D gene is possibly TRBD1 (6 bases). Germline V gene data show CDR1 as MNHEY and CDR2 as SVGAGI. CDR3 length: 15 amino acids. Between the trimmed V and J ends, which lost 4 bases and 0 bases, there was a span of 12 bases. The CDR3 DNA follows: TGTGCCAGCAGTTGGGGGGGCCCCATGAACACTGAAGCTTTCTTT. This translates into CASSWGGPMNTEAFF.

The V call is TRBV27, the J call TRBJ1-3, with D unclear. Per the germline V gene, CDR1 is MNHEY and CDR2 is SMNVEV (reference sequence). Trimming shortened V by 5 bases and J by 3 bases, and 14 bases separated the two germline ends. CDR3 length equals 15 residues. CDR3 in DNA: TGTGCCAGCAGTATCTCCCGGACGGGTGGAAACACCATATATTTT. Translated: CASSISRTGGNTIYF.